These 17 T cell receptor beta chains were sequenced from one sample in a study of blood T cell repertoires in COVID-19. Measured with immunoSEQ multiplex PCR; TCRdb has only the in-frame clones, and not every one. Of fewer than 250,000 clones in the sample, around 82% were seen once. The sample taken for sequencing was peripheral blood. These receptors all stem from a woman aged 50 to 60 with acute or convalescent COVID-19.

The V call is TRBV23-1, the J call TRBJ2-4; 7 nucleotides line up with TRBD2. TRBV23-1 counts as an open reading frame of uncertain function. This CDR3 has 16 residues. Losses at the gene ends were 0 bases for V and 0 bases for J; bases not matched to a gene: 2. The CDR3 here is CASSQSTSVAKNIQYF. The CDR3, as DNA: TGCGCCAGCAGTCAATCCACTAGCGTAGCCAAAAACATTCAGTACTTC.

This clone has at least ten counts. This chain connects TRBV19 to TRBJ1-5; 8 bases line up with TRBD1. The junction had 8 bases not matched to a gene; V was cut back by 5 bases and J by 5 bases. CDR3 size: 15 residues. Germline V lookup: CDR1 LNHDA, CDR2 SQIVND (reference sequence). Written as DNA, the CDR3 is TGTGCCAGTAGTTTTCTGGGACAGGTAGATCAGCCCCAGCATTTT. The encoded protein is CASSFLGQVDQPQHF.

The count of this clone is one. CDR3 sequence reads: CASSLATGGKQYF. CDR3 nucleotides: TGTGCCAGCAGCTTGGCCACAGGGGGCAAACAGTACTTC. V is TRBV5-8 and J is TRBJ2-7; 9 nucleotides align to TRBD1. J lost 10 bases, V lost 0 bases, and 5 bases had no gene match. This CDR3 comprises 13 residues. CDR1 and CDR2 (germline): SGHTS, YDEGEE.

The CDR3 nucleotides are TGTGCCAGTAGTTCGACTAGCGGGAGGTCGGGCTACGAGCAGTACTTC. As protein: CASSSTSGRSGYEQYF. This chain connects TRBV19 to TRBJ2-7; TRBD2 agrees at 13 bases. The CDR3 is 16 amino acids. Per germline, CDR1 LNHDA and CDR2 SQIVND (reference sequence). J lost 3 bases, V lost 5 bases, and 7 bases had no gene match.

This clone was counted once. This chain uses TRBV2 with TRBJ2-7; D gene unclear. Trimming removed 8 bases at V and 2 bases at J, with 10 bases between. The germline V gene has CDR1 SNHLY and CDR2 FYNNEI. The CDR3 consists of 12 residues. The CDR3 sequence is CASHGEPYEQYF. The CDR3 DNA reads TGTGCCAGCCATGGAGAACCCTACGAGCAGTACTTC.

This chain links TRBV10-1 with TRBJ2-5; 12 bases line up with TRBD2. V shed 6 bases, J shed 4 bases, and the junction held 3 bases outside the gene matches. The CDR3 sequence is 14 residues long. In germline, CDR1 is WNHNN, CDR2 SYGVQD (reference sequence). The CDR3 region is CASRPGLAGETQYF. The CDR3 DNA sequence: TGCGCCAGCAGGCCGGGACTAGCGGGAGAGACCCAGTACTTC.

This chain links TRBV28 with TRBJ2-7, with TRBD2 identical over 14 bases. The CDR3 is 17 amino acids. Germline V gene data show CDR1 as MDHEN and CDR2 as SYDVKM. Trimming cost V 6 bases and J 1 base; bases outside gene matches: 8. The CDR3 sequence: CASRIGLAGGGSYEQYF. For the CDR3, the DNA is TGTGCCAGCAGGATTGGACTAGCGGGAGGAGGATCCTACGAGCAGTACTTC. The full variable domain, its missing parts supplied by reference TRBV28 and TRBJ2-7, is DVKVTQSSRYLVKRTGEKVFLECVQDMDHENMFWYRQDPGLGLRLIYFSYDVKMKEKGDIPEGYSVSREKKERFSLILESASTNQTSMYLCASRIGLAGGGSYEQYFGPGTRLTVT.

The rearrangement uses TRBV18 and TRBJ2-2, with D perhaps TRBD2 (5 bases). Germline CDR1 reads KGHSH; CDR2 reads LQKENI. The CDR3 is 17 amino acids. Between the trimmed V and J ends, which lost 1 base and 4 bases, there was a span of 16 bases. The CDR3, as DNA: TGTGCCAGCTCACCACTAGCAATAGCGTGGGGCACCGGGGAGCTGTTTTTT. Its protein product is CASSPLAIAWGTGELFF.

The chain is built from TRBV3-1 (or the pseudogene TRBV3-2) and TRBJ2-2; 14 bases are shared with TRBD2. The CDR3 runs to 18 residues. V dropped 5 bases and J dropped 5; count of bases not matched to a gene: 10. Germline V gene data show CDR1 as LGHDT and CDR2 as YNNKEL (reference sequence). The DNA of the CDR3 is TGTGCCAGCAGCTACGAAGGACTAGCGGGAGGTGGTACCGGGGAGCTGTTTTTT. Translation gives CASSYEGLAGGGTGELFF.

CDR3 nucleotides: TGTGCCAGCAGTGAAACGGACAGGGGGTGGGACACTGAAGCTTTCTTT. It codes for CASSETDRGWDTEAFF. V and J are TRBV28 and TRBJ1-1; 10 positions agree with TRBD1. Germline V gene lookup returns CDR1 MDHEN and CDR2 SYDVKM. Germline trimming cut 5 bases from V and 3 bases from J; bases unmatched to any gene: 9. There are 16 residues in the CDR3. The complete variable domain, with remaining parts taken from reference TRBV28 and TRBJ1-1, reads DVKVTQSSRYLVKRTGEKVFLECVQDMDHENMFWYRQDPGLGLRLIYFSYDVKMKEKGDIPEGYSVSREKKERFSLILESASTNQTSMYLCASSETDRGWDTEAFFGQGTRLTVV.

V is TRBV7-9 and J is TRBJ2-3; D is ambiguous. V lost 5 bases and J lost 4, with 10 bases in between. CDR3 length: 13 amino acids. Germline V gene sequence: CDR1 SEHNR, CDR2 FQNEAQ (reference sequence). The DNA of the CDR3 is TGTGCCAGCAGCCCAAATCGCGCAGATACGCAGTATTTT. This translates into CASSPNRADTQYF.

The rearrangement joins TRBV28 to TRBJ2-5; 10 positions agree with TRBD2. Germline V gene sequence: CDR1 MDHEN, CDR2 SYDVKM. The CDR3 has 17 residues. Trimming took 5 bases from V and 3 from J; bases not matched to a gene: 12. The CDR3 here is CASSPGGASGSKETQYF. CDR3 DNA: TGTGCCAGCAGTCCCGGGGGCGCTAGCGGGAGTAAAGAGACCCAGTACTTC.

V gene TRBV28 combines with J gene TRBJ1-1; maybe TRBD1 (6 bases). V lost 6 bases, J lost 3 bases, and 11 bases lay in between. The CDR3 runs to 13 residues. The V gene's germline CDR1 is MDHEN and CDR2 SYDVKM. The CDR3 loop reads CASRQGRDTEAFF. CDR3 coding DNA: TGTGCCAGCAGGCAGGGGCGCGACACTGAAGCTTTCTTT.

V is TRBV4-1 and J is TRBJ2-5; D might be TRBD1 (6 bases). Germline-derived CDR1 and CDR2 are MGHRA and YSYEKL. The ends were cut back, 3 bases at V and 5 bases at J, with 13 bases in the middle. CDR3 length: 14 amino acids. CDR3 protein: CASSQQGLEETQYF. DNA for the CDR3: TGCGCCAGCAGCCAGCAGGGGCTGGAGGAGACCCAGTACTTC.

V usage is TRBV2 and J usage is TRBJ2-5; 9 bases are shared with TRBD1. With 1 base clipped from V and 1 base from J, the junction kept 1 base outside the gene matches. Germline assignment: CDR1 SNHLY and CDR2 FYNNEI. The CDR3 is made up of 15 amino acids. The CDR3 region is CASSEGQGVQETQYF. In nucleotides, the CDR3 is TGTGCCAGCAGTGAAGGACAGGGGGTCCAAGAGACCCAGTACTTC.

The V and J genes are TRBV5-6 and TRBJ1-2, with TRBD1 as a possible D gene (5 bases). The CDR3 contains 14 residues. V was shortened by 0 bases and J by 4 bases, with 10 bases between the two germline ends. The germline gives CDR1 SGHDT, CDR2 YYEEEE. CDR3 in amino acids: CASSLAGGFYGYTF. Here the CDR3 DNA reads TGTGCCAGCAGCTTGGCCGGGGGATTCTATGGCTACACCTTC.

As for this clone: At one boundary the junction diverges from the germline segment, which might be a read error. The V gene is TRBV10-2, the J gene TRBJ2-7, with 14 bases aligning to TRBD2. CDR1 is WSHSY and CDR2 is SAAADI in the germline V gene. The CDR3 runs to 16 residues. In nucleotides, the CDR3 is TGTACCTCTGGGACTAGCGGGAGTGGGGTCTCCTACGAGCAGTACTTC. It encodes CTSGTSGSGVSYEQYF.